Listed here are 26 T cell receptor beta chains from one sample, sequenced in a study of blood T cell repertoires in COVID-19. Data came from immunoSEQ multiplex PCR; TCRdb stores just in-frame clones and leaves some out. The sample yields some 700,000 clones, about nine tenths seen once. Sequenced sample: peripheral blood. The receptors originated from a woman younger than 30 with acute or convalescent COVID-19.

The CDR3 sequence is CATSADRGLSPLHF. CDR3 in DNA: TGTGCCACCAGCGCGGACAGGGGGCTTTCACCCCTCCACTTT. The genes are TRBV15 and TRBJ1-6; TRBD1 aligns across 11 bases. The V segment lost 5 bases and the J segment 9 bases; nucleotides outside the gene matches: 3. Germline V gene lookup returns CDR1 LNHNV and CDR2 YYDKDF (reference sequence). The CDR3 covers 14 residues.

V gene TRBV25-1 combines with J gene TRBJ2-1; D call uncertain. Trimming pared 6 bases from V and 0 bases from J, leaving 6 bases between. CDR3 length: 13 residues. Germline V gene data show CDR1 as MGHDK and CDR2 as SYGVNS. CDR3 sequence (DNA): TGTGCCAGCAGAATTAGCTCCTACAATGAGCAGTTCTTC. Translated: CASRISSYNEQFF.

In nucleotides, the CDR3 is TGTGCCAGCACCAACGGGATTGATGAAAAACTGTTTTTT. Translating it yields CASTNGIDEKLFF. The rearrangement links TRBV7-6 to TRBJ1-4; D is ambiguous. Germline CDR1 reads SGHVS; CDR2 reads FNYEAQ. The CDR3 contains 13 residues. V was clipped by 7 bases and J by 6 bases, with 12 bases between them.

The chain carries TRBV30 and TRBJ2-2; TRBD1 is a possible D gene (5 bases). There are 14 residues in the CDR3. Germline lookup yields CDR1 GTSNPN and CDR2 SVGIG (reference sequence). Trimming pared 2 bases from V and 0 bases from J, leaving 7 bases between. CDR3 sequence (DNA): TGTGCCTGGAGTTACAGGACGAACACCGGGGAGCTGTTTTTT. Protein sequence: CAWSYRTNTGELFF. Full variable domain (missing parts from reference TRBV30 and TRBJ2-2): SQTIHQWPATLVQPVGSPLSLECTVEGTSNPNLYWYRQAAGRGLQLLFYSVGIGQISSEVPQNLSASRPQDRQFILSSKKLLLSDSGFYLCAWSYRTNTGELFFGEGSRLTVL.

CDR3: CASSPPGGSWTEAFF. CDR3 nucleotides: TGTGCCAGCAGCCCCCCCGGGGGGTCCTGGACTGAAGCTTTCTTT. The rearrangement links TRBV9 to TRBJ1-1, with D possibly matching TRBD1 (5 bases). V lost 4 bases and J 5 bases, leaving 18 bases between the germline ends. The CDR3 consists of 15 residues. CDR1 and CDR2 (germline): SGDLS, YYNGEE.

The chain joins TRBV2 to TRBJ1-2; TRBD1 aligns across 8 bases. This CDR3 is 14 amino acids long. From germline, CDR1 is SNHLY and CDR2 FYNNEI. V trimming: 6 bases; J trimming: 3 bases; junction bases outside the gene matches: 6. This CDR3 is CASRADRADYGYTF. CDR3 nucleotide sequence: TGTGCCAGCAGGGCGGACAGGGCAGACTATGGCTACACCTTC.

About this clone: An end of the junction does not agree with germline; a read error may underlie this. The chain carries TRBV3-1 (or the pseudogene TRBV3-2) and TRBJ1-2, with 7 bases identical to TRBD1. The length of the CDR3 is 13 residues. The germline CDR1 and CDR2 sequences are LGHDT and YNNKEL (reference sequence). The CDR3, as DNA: TGTGCCAGCAGCCAAGTTGGAGGGACAGAGCCCTCCTTC. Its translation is CASSQVGGTEPSF.

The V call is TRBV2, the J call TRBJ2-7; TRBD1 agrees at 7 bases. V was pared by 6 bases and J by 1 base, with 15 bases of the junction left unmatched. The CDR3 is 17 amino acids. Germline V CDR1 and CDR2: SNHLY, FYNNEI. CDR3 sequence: CASSPSSSGRGSYEQYF. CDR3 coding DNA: TGTGCCAGCAGCCCTTCCAGTAGTGGCAGGGGGTCCTACGAGCAGTACTTC.

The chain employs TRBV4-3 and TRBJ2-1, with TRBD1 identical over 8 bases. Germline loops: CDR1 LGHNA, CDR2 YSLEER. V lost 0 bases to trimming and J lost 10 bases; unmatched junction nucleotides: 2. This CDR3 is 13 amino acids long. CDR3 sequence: CASSQDWDREQFF. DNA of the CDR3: TGCGCCAGCAGCCAAGACTGGGACAGGGAGCAGTTCTTC.

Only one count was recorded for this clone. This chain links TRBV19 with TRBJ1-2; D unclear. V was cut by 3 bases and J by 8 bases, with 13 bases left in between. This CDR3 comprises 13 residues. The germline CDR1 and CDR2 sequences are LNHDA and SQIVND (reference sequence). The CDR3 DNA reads TGTGCCAGTAGTATTCTCGAGTTCTGGGGCTACACCTTC. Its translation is CASSILEFWGYTF.

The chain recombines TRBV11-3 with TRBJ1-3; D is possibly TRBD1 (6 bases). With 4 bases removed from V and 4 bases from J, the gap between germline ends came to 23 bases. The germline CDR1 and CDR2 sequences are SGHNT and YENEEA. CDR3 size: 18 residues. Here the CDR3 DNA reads TGTGCCAGCAGCTCACCACACTCCTACAGGGATGCGGGAAACACCATATATTTT. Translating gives CASSSPHSYRDAGNTIYF.

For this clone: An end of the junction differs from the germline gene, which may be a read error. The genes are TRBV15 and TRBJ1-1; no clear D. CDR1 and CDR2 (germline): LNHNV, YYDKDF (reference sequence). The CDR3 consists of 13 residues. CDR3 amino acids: CATSGDKNTEAFF. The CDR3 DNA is TGTGCCACCAGCGGAGACAAGAACACTGAAGCTTTCTTT.

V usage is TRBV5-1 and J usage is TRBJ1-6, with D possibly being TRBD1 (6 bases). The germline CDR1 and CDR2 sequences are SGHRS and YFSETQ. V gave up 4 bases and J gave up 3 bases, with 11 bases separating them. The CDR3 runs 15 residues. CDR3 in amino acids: CASSLWTDYNSPLHF. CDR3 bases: TGCGCCAGCAGCCTCTGGACAGACTATAATTCACCCCTCCACTTT.

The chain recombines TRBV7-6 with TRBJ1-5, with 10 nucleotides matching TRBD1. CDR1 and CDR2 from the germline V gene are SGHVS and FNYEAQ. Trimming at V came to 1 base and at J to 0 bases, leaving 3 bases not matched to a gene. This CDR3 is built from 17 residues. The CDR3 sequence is CASSLVGTGASNQPQHF. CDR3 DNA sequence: TGTGCCAGCAGCTTAGTGGGGACAGGGGCTAGCAATCAGCCCCAGCATTTT.

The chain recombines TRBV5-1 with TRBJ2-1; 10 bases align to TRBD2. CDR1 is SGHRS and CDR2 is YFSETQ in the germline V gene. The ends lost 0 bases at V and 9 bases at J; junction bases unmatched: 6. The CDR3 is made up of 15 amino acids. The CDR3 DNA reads TGCGCCAGCAGCTTGGCCGGGACTAGCGTGGGTGAGCAGTTCTTC. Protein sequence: CASSLAGTSVGEQFF.

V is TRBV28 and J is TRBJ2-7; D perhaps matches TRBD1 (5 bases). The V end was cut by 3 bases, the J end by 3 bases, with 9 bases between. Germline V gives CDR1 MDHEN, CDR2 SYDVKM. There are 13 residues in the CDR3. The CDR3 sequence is CASSFSQDYEQYF. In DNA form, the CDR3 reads TGTGCCAGCAGTTTTTCACAGGACTACGAGCAGTACTTC.

The CDR3 DNA follows: TGTGCCAGCAGCCCGTCCGGGGGTTCGTACACCATATATTTT. It codes for CASSPSGGSYTIYF. The genes are TRBV6-5 and TRBJ1-3; D might be TRBD1 (5 bases). Per germline, CDR1 MNHEY and CDR2 SVGAGI. The CDR3 has 14 residues. Trimming cost V 6 bases and J 8 bases, with 17 bases left between them.

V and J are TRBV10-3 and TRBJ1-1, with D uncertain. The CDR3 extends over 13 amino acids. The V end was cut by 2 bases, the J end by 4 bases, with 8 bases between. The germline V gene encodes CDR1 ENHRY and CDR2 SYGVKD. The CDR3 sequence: CAISEERGTEAFF. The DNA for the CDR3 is TGTGCCATCAGTGAGGAACGGGGCACTGAAGCTTTCTTT.

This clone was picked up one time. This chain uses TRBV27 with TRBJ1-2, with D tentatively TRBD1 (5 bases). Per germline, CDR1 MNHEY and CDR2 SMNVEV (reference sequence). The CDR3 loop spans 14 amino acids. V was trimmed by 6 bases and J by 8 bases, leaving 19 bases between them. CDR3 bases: TGTGCCAGCAGCAATTTGAGGGGAGCGGGGGGCTACACCTTC. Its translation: CASSNLRGAGGYTF.

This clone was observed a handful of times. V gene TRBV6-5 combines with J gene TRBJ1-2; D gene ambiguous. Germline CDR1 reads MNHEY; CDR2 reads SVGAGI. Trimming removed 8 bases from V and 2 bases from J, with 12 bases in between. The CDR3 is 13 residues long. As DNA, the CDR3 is TGTGCCAGCGGATCCGCGGGGAACTATGGCTACACCTTC. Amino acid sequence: CASGSAGNYGYTF.

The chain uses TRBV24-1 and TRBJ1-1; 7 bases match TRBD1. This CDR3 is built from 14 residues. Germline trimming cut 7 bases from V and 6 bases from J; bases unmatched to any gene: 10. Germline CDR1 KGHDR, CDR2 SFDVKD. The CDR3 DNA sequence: TGTGCCACCAGCACTACAGGGGCAAAGGCTGAAGCTTTCTTT. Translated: CATSTTGAKAEAFF.

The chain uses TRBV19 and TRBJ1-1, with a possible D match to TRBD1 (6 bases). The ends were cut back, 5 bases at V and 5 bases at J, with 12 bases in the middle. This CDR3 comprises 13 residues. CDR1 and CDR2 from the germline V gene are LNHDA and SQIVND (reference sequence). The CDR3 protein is CASSSGRGTEAFF. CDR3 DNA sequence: TGTGCCAGTAGTTCCGGCAGGGGTACTGAAGCTTTCTTT. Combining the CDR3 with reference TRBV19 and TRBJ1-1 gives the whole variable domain DGGITQSPKYLFRKEGQNVTLSCEQNLNHDAMYWYRQDPGQGLRLIYYSQIVNDFQKGDIAEGYSVSREKKESFPLTVTSAQKNPTAFYLCASSSGRGTEAFFGQGTRLTVV.

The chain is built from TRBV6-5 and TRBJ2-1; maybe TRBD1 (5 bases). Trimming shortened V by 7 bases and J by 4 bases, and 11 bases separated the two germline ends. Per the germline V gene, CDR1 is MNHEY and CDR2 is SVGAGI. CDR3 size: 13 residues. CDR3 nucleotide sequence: TGTGCCAGCACTGCGACAGTTTACAATGAGCAGTTCTTC. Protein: CASTATVYNEQFF.

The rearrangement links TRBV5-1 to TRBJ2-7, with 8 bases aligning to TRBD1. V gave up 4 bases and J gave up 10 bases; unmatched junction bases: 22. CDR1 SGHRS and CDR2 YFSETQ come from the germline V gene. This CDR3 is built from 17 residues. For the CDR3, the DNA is TGCGCCAGCAGCCCAGATCCGACCGGGACAGGACCCTATGGACAGTACTTC. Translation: CASSPDPTGTGPYGQYF. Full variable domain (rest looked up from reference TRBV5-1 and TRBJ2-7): KAGVTQTPRYLIKTRGQQVTLSCSPISGHRSVSWYQQTPGQGLQFLFEYFSETQRNKGNFPGRFSGRQFSNSRSEMNVSTLELGDSALYLCASSPDPTGTGPYGQYFGPGTRLTVT.

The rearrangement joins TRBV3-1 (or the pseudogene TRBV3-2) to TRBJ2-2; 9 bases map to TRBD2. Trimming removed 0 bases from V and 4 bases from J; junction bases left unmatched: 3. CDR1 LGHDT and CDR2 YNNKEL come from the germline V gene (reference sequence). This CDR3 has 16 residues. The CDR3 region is CASSQDPGLATGELFF. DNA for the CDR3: TGTGCCAGCAGCCAAGACCCGGGACTAGCCACCGGGGAGCTGTTTTTT.

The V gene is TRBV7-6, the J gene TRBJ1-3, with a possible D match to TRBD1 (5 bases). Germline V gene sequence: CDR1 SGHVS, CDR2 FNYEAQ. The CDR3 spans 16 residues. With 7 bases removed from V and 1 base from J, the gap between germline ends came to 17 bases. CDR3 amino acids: CASTSGSKLSGNTIYF. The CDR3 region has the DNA TGTGCCAGCACCTCAGGGTCAAAACTTTCTGGAAACACCATATATTTT.